These 19 T cell receptor beta chains originate from one sample sequenced in a study of T cells in Graves' hyperthyroidism and ophthalmopathy. Amplification yielded TCR beta CDR3 regions, with RNA transcripts as the source. Primed by the HTBI set, a first-round RT-PCR was run on the TCR CDR3. TCRdb recomputed calls from the multiplex PCR reads with MiXCR, one row per CDR3 protein. The sample lists about 700,000 distinct CDR3 sequences; 12% to 15% were seen once. The sequenced sample was blood. Every receptor here comes from a woman younger than 35 with Graves' hyperthyroidism.

This chain links TRBV20-1 with TRBJ2-7, with D perhaps given as TRBD1 or TRBD2 (5 bases each). The V and J ends lost 2 bases and 5 bases respectively, with 16 bases between them. The CDR3 has 14 residues. CDR1 and CDR2 from the germline V gene are DFQATT and SNEGSKA (reference sequence). Here the CDR3 DNA reads TGCAGTGCTAGACTCCTCAAGGGGAGCCACGAGCAGTACTTC. This gives the protein CSARLLKGSHEQYF.

This chain uses TRBV4-2 with TRBJ2-1, with TRBD2 matching 11 bases. J lost 2 bases, V lost 4 bases, and 4 bases had no gene match. The CDR3 spans 16 residues. Germline V gene data show CDR1 as LGHNA and CDR2 as YNFKEQ. The CDR3 sequence is CASSPASGRTYNEQFF. In nucleotides, the CDR3 is TGTGCCAGCAGCCCGGCTAGCGGGAGGACCTACAATGAGCAGTTCTTC.

This clonotype was counted many times. CDR3 sequence reads: CATSDLWASGNSTDTQYF. CDR3 bases: TGTGCCACCAGTGATTTGTGGGCTAGCGGGAATAGCACAGATACGCAGTATTTT. J is TRBJ2-3 and V is TRBV24-1; 9 positions match TRBD2. The CDR3 runs to 18 residues. Germline V gene sequence: CDR1 KGHDR, CDR2 SFDVKD. The V gene end was trimmed by 0 bases and the J gene end by 0 bases; junction bases not matched to a gene: 6.

This clonotype turned up a few times. This chain uses TRBV19 with TRBJ2-7; tentatively, D is TRBD2 (6 bases). V was pared by 6 bases and J by 7 bases, with 13 bases between. This CDR3 is built from 12 residues. Germline CDR1 and CDR2: LNHDA and SQIVND (reference sequence). CDR3 sequence (DNA): TGTGCCAGTAGGGACTTTCGGGGGGAGCAGTACTTC. Translating gives CASRDFRGEQYF. The whole variable domain, filled in from reference TRBV19 and TRBJ2-7, reads DGGITQSPKYLFRKEGQNVTLSCEQNLNHDAMYWYRQDPGQGLRLIYYSQIVNDFQKGDIAEGYSVSREKKESFPLTVTSAQKNPTAFYLCASRDFRGEQYFGPGTRLTVT.

This clonotype showed up many times. V and J are TRBV12-3 or TRBV12-4 and TRBJ2-2; TRBD2 agrees at 8 bases. The CDR3 has 17 residues. V gave up 3 bases and J gave up 0 bases; unmatched junction bases: 6. The CDR3, as DNA: TGTGCCAGCAGTTTGGTAGCGGGACGATCGAACACCGGGGAGCTGTTTTTT. It yields the protein CASSLVAGRSNTGELFF.

This sequence joins TRBV6-2 or TRBV6-3 and TRBJ1-5; TRBD1 is a possible D gene (6 bases). V was cut by 7 bases and J by 6 bases, with 19 bases left in between. Germline V gene sequence: CDR1 MNHEY, CDR2 SVGEGT. This CDR3 spans 15 amino acids. The CDR3: CASNEEQGRVQPQHF. DNA for the CDR3: TGTGCCAGCAACGAAGAACAGGGACGGGTTCAGCCCCAGCATTTT.

This clonotype was counted at least ten times. This chain connects TRBV6-2 or TRBV6-3 to TRBJ1-2; weak D call: TRBD1 (6 bases). The CDR3 runs to 13 residues. The ends were cut back, 6 bases at V and 6 bases at J, with 14 bases in the middle. Germline-derived CDR1 and CDR2 are MNHEY and SVGEGT. CDR3 in amino acids: CASSLTGRNGYTF. DNA of the CDR3: TGTGCCAGCAGCCTAACAGGGAGGAATGGCTACACCTTC.

This CDR3 is CSVAADSSSTDTQYF. The DNA of the CDR3 is TGCAGCGTCGCCGCGGACTCATCTAGCACAGATACGCAGTATTTT. This chain connects TRBV29-1 to TRBJ2-3; tentatively, D is TRBD2 (5 bases). From germline, CDR1 is SQVTM and CDR2 ANQGSEA. The CDR3 is made up of 15 amino acids. V was pared by 6 bases and J by 0 bases, with 16 bases between.

This clonotype came up many times. V is TRBV24-1 and J is TRBJ2-1; unclear D gene. This CDR3 spans 15 amino acids. The germline V gene has CDR1 KGHDR and CDR2 SFDVKD. V was cut by 3 bases and J by 0 bases, with 8 bases left in between. The CDR3 reads CATSDGGYSYNEQFF. The CDR3 DNA is TGTGCCACCAGTGATGGCGGATACTCCTACAATGAGCAGTTCTTC.

The chain combines TRBV6-1 with TRBJ1-2; TRBD1 might be the D (6 bases). There are 17 residues in the CDR3. V lost 6 bases and J 4 bases, leaving 24 bases between the germline ends. Looked up from germline, CDR1 is MNHNS and CDR2 is SASEGT. CDR3 sequence reads: CASSASARRGGVYGYTF. DNA for the CDR3: TGTGCCAGCAGCGCCTCAGCCCGGCGGGGGGGCGTCTATGGCTACACCTTC.

This clonotype has at least ten counts. This chain uses TRBV7-8 with TRBJ1-6; 11 positions match TRBD1. This CDR3 region has 19 residues. The trim removed 5 bases at V and 0 bases at J, leaving 9 bases unmatched. Germline V gene data show CDR1 as SGHVS and CDR2 as FQNEAQ. This CDR3 is CASSTGTGGYNSYNSPLHF. CDR3 DNA: TGTGCCAGCAGCACCGGGACAGGGGGTTACAACTCCTATAATTCACCCCTCCACTTT. The whole variable domain, filled in from reference TRBV7-8 and TRBJ1-6, reads GAGVSQSPRYKVAKRGQDVALRCDPISGHVSLFWYQQALGQGPEFLTYFQNEAQLDKSGLPSDRFFAERPEGSVSTLKIQRTQQEDSAVYLCASSTGTGGYNSYNSPLHFGNGTRLTVT.

Ten or more counts support this clonotype. The chain joins TRBV30 to TRBJ2-7; possibly TRBD2 for D (6 bases). The CDR3 length is 12 residues. Germline V lookup: CDR1 GTSNPN, CDR2 SVGIG (reference sequence). Trimming left V 4 bases short and J 7 bases short, with 14 bases between. The CDR3, as DNA: TGTGCCTGGATGTTCGGCGGAGGGGAGCAGTACTTC. Translated, it gives CAWMFGGGEQYF.

The rearrangement joins TRBV7-2 to TRBJ2-5; the D is unclear. Looked up from germline, CDR1 is SGHTA and CDR2 is FQGNSA. This CDR3 is 13 amino acids long. Trimming removed 4 bases at V and 5 bases at J, with 11 bases between. The CDR3 spells CASSSVQGETQYF. CDR3 nucleotide sequence: TGTGCCAGCAGCTCAGTACAAGGGGAGACCCAGTACTTC.

The table lists this clonotype with many counts. V and J are TRBV12-3 or TRBV12-4 and TRBJ1-2; no definite D call. V lost 2 bases and J 4 bases, leaving 23 bases between the germline ends. This CDR3 spans 18 amino acids. CDR3 nucleotides: TGTGCCAGCAGTTTATTGGGGTATAGCCAGACTCCCCTCTATGGCTACACCTTC. This gives the protein CASSLLGYSQTPLYGYTF.

The V and J genes are TRBV10-3 and TRBJ2-3; no firm D call. V was clipped by 4 bases and J by 0 bases, with 5 bases between them. There are 13 residues in the CDR3. Germline-derived CDR1 and CDR2 are ENHRY and SYGVKD. The CDR3 sequence: CAISAGSTDTQYF. In DNA form, the CDR3 reads TGTGCCATCAGTGCCGGCAGCACAGATACGCAGTATTTT.

The chain joins TRBV9 to TRBJ1-5, with D possibly matching TRBD1 (6 bases). Trimming took off 4 bases at V and 8 bases at J, with 19 bases between the two ends. From germline, CDR1 is SGDLS and CDR2 YYNGEE. The CDR3 spans 15 residues. CDR3 residues: CASSPSGAPVEPQHF. As DNA, the CDR3 is TGTGCCAGCAGCCCATCGGGGGCCCCCGTCGAGCCCCAGCATTTT.

This clonotype was seen only a few times. The J gene is TRBJ1-4, the V gene TRBV29-1; 8 bases map to TRBD1. V lost 2 bases, J lost 10 bases, and 9 bases stayed unmatched. The CDR3 runs 14 residues. Germline assignment: CDR1 SQVTM and CDR2 ANQGSEA. CDR3 nucleotide sequence: TGCAGCGTTGAATTGTCAGGGGGCTTCGGAAAACTGTTTTTT. Protein: CSVELSGGFGKLFF.

The V and J genes are TRBV2 and TRBJ2-5; D unclear. Germline V gene sequence: CDR1 SNHLY, CDR2 FYNNEI. The CDR3 spans 14 residues. V was trimmed by 2 bases and J by 6 bases, leaving 13 bases between them. The CDR3 sequence: CASSEKLGMKTQYF. The CDR3 region has the DNA TGTGCCAGCAGTGAAAAGCTAGGGATGAAGACCCAGTACTTC.

This clonotype was counted many times. The J gene is TRBJ2-7, the V gene TRBV2; 11 bases match TRBD1. Germline V gene data show CDR1 as SNHLY and CDR2 as FYNNEI. Losses at the gene ends were 8 bases for V and 6 bases for J; bases not matched to a gene: 3. The CDR3 runs 12 residues. CDR3 nucleotide sequence: TGTGCCAGCGGGACAGGGGGTGTCGAGCAGTACTTC. Its translation: CASGTGGVEQYF.